This TCR beta chain originates from a study of cytomegalovirus exposure and HLA in healthy donors. Study-level background: The study placed around 85% of its approximately 360 genotyped donors in the Caucasian-associated ancestry cluster. Notes on the study in general: Certain sequence variants were highly shared and formed a cluster, and this cluster was likely a sequencing artifact. Most sequenced TCRs were rare (though some public TCRs occurred in many donors). Presence/absence analyses treated sequencing depth as roughly uniform across donors.

J gave up 4 bases and V 4 bases, and 5 bases lay outside the gene matches. Per germline, CDR1 PRHDT and CDR2 FYEKMQ (reference sequence). The CDR3 runs 15 residues. About this clone: The antigen remains undetermined.

Primers: 60 Vbeta forward and 13 Jbeta reverse. Produced via immunoSEQ multiplex PCR; TCRdb's table is partial and in-frame only. The sample has about 110,000 clones, less than 20% seen once; the top ten hold 1.9%. The specimen was PBMCs. V and J are TRBV13 and TRBJ2-1, with 9 bases lining up with TRBD1. The TCR originated in a young woman in good health and CMV-seronegative. The CDR3 sequence is CASSSPGQGYNEQFF. The DNA for the CDR3 is TGTGCCAGCAGCTCCCCGGGACAGGGTTACAATGAGCAGTTCTTC. Filled out from reference TRBV13 and TRBJ2-1, the complete variable domain reads AAGVIQSPRHLIKEKRETATLKCYPIPRHDTVYWYQQGPGQDPQFLISFYEKMQSDKGSIPDRFSAQQFSDYHSELNMSSLELGDSALYFCASSSPGQGYNEQFFGPGTRLTVL.